The 23 T cell receptor beta chains below were found in one sample sequenced in a study of vaccination effects on CD4 cells after COVID-19. This table comes from immunoSEQ multiplex PCR, and its TCRdb copy is limited to in-frame clones, with some not included. The data contain 15,000 or so clones, approximately 82% of them singletons. These TCRs are of unknown antigen specificity. Within the ViraFEST assay, antigen-specific CD4+ T cells underwent expansion with viral peptide pools prior to sequencing. Upon completion of about ten days in culture, CD4+ T cells were isolated. The material sequenced was CD4+ T cells from PBMCs cultured with HCoV-229E spike peptides, taken before COVID-19 vaccination. These receptors came from a human donor who received a COVID-19 vaccine.

The chain employs TRBV11-2 and TRBJ1-2, with 9 bases aligning to TRBD1. The germline CDR1 and CDR2 sequences are SGHAT and FQNNGV. This CDR3 has 13 residues. Trimming took 5 bases from V and 8 from J; bases not matched to a gene: 6. The CDR3 bases are TGTGCCAGCAGCCCCGACAGGGGGGGAGGCTACACCTTC. Protein sequence: CASSPDRGGGYTF. Variable domain in full (rest from reference TRBV11-2 and TRBJ1-2): EAGVAQSPRYKIIEKRQSVAFWCNPISGHATLYWYQQILGQGPKLLIQFQNNGVVDDSQLPKDRFSAERLKGVDSTLKIQPAKLEDSAVYLCASSPDRGGGYTFGSGTRLTVV.

This rearrangement joins TRBV5-4 to TRBJ2-1; D remains unclear. The CDR3 covers 12 residues. Germline assignment: CDR1 SGHNT and CDR2 YYREEE (reference sequence). V was cut by 4 bases and J by 8 bases, with 10 bases left in between. In DNA form, the CDR3 reads TGTGCCAGCAGCGAAATGAGCGATGAGCAGTTCTTC. Translation gives CASSEMSDEQFF.

This clone was seen only a few times. V usage is TRBV19 and J usage is TRBJ1-5; tentative D call: TRBD1 (5 bases). The length of the CDR3 is 14 residues. CDR1 LNHDA and CDR2 SQIVND come from the germline V gene (reference sequence). Trimming took 6 bases from V and 4 from J, leaving 13 bases between them. This CDR3 reads CASSTTGGNQPQHF. The CDR3 coding sequence is TGTGCCAGTAGCACCACGGGGGGGAATCAGCCCCAGCATTTT. The full variable domain, with the rest looked up from reference TRBV19 and TRBJ1-5, is DGGITQSPKYLFRKEGQNVTLSCEQNLNHDAMYWYRQDPGQGLRLIYYSQIVNDFQKGDIAEGYSVSREKKESFPLTVTSAQKNPTAFYLCASSTTGGNQPQHFGDGTRLSIL.

The chain carries TRBV7-8 and TRBJ1-4; no definite D call. This CDR3 has 14 residues. Trimming left V 0 bases short and J 7 bases short, with 9 bases between. Germline values: CDR1 SGHVS, CDR2 FQNEAQ. CDR3 nucleotides: TGTGCCAGCAGCTTAGCGCAGGCAGGTGAAAAACTGTTTTTT. Protein: CASSLAQAGEKLFF.

The chain joins TRBV6-6 to TRBJ1-4; D is unclear. The germline gives CDR1 MNHNY, CDR2 SVGAGI (reference sequence). CDR3 size: 14 residues. V was clipped by 6 bases and J by 7 bases, with 15 bases between them. The CDR3 reads CASRAGSTFEKLFF. The CDR3 DNA reads as TGTGCCAGCAGAGCCGGGTCCACCTTTGAAAAACTGTTTTTT.

The chain has TRBV28 and TRBJ1-5; a possible D gene is TRBD1 (6 bases). This CDR3 is 15 amino acids long. The germline V gene encodes CDR1 MDHEN and CDR2 SYDVKM. V was cut by 5 bases and J by 4 bases, with 15 bases left in between. CDR3 residues: CASSHVGRGNQPQHF. Written as DNA, the CDR3 is TGTGCCAGCAGTCATGTGGGCAGGGGAAATCAGCCCCAGCATTTT.

The chain recombines TRBV6-1 with TRBJ2-1; D is unclear. The germline V and J ends were trimmed by 3 bases and 0 bases, with 9 bases remaining between them. Per germline, CDR1 MNHNS and CDR2 SASEGT. The CDR3 is 15 residues long. In DNA form, the CDR3 reads TGTGCCAGCAGTGAGAACACGAACTCCTACAATGAGCAGTTCTTC. Amino acids: CASSENTNSYNEQFF.

This chain connects TRBV30 to TRBJ2-3; possible D gene TRBD1, 5 bases. Trimming took 2 bases from V and 4 from J, leaving 10 bases between them. The CDR3 is made up of 13 amino acids. Germline V gene data show CDR1 as GTSNPN and CDR2 as SVGIG (reference sequence). The CDR3 loop reads CAWSRRRADTQYF. The CDR3 DNA is TGTGCCTGGAGTCGTCGCAGGGCAGATACGCAGTATTTT.

The J gene is TRBJ2-1, the V gene TRBV19; D is unclear. The CDR3 loop spans 11 amino acids. Germline V lookup: CDR1 LNHDA, CDR2 SQIVND (reference sequence). V lost 7 bases and J 4 bases, leaving 5 bases between the germline ends. DNA for the CDR3: TGTGCCAGTACGCTATACAATGAGCAGTTCTTC. Encoded protein: CASTLYNEQFF.

This clone was recorded once. The chain is built from TRBV19 and TRBJ2-1; 10 nucleotides agree with TRBD1. Germline CDR1 LNHDA, CDR2 SQIVND (reference sequence). CDR3 size: 15 residues. Losses at the gene ends were 1 base for V and 3 bases for J; bases not matched to a gene: 0. CDR3 amino acids: CASSIGTGGYNEQFF. The CDR3 DNA reads TGTGCCAGTAGTATAGGGACAGGGGGCTACAATGAGCAGTTCTTC. Supplemented by reference TRBV19 and TRBJ2-1, the full variable domain reads DGGITQSPKYLFRKEGQNVTLSCEQNLNHDAMYWYRQDPGQGLRLIYYSQIVNDFQKGDIAEGYSVSREKKESFPLTVTSAQKNPTAFYLCASSIGTGGYNEQFFGPGTRLTVL.

This chain connects TRBV15 to TRBJ2-1; possible D gene TRBD2, 6 bases. Per germline, CDR1 LNHNV and CDR2 YYDKDF (reference sequence). The germline V and J ends were trimmed by 2 bases and 9 bases, with 17 bases remaining between them. CDR3 length: 15 amino acids. CDR3 sequence: CATSRTRDSTGEQFF. CDR3 DNA: TGTGCCACCAGCAGAACGCGGGACTCCACGGGTGAGCAGTTCTTC.

In its sample, this clone was seen a few times. The rearrangement uses TRBV6-5 and TRBJ2-7; TRBD2 might be the D (6 bases). V dropped 2 bases and J dropped 5 bases, with 13 bases sitting between them. Germline V lookup: CDR1 MNHEY, CDR2 SVGAGI. The CDR3 covers 14 residues. The CDR3 DNA is TGTGCCAGCAGTTACGGGGCAGGGAGGAACGAGCAGTACTTC. Protein product: CASSYGAGRNEQYF.

This clone has more than one count but fewer than ten. The rearrangement links TRBV9 to TRBJ2-5; the D gene could be TRBD1 or TRBD2 (5 bases each). The CDR3 has 14 amino acids. Trimming stripped 4 bases from V and 4 bases from J, with 14 bases between. The germline V gene encodes CDR1 SGDLS and CDR2 YYNGEE. The CDR3 spells CASSIGTVRETQYF. In DNA, the CDR3 is TGTGCCAGCAGCATCGGGACCGTCCGAGAGACCCAGTACTTC.

J is TRBJ2-5 and V is TRBV29-1, with D possibly being TRBD1 (5 bases). Germline-derived CDR1 and CDR2 are SQVTM and ANQGSEA. The V end was cut by 6 bases, the J end by 1 base, with 18 bases between. The CDR3 sequence is 15 residues long. The CDR3 reads CSVPLRQSLQETQYF. DNA for the CDR3: TGCAGCGTCCCTCTAAGACAGTCCCTCCAAGAGACCCAGTACTTC.

This sequence joins TRBV27 and TRBJ1-2; 7 bases map to TRBD1. Germline lookup yields CDR1 MNHEY and CDR2 SMNVEV (reference sequence). The CDR3 sequence is 13 residues long. Germline trimming cut 4 bases from V and 4 bases from J; bases unmatched to any gene: 3. The CDR3 sequence is CASSYRGGYGYTF. The CDR3 DNA is TGTGCCAGCAGTTACAGGGGCGGCTATGGCTACACCTTC.

The J gene is TRBJ2-7, the V gene TRBV4-2; D call uncertain. V was pared by 0 bases and J by 0 bases, with 9 bases between. CDR3 size: 15 residues. Germline V gene sequence: CDR1 LGHNA, CDR2 YNFKEQ. The CDR3 loop is CASSQESSLSYEQYF. Written as DNA, the CDR3 is TGTGCCAGCAGCCAAGAGTCATCGCTCTCCTACGAGCAGTACTTC.

The chain combines TRBV15 with TRBJ1-5; a possible D gene is TRBD1 (5 bases). In germline, CDR1 is LNHNV, CDR2 YYDKDF (reference sequence). This CDR3 spans 15 amino acids. V was clipped by 4 bases and J by 0 bases, with 10 bases between them. The CDR3 region has the DNA TGTGCCACCAGCACCGGGACGGTTAGCAATCAGCCCCAGCATTTT. It encodes CATSTGTVSNQPQHF.

The CDR3 DNA follows: TGTGCCAGCAGTCTCGACAGGGGGGTCAACCCGAATGAAAAACTGTTTTTT. Amino acids: CASSLDRGVNPNEKLFF. The chain links TRBV6-6 to TRBJ1-4; TRBD1 matches at 9 bases. Trimming at V came to 5 bases and at J to 5 bases, leaving 12 bases not matched to a gene. Germline assignment: CDR1 MNHNY and CDR2 SVGAGI (reference sequence). The CDR3 consists of 17 residues.

The genes are TRBV28 and TRBJ1-4, with 8 bases aligning to TRBD1. Looked up from germline, CDR1 is MDHEN and CDR2 is SYDVKM. The CDR3 loop spans 15 amino acids. V lost 7 bases, J lost 7 bases, and 11 bases stayed unmatched. The CDR3 bases are TGTGCCAGCAAATTTCAGGGGGCGCGCAGTGAAAAACTGTTTTTT. This sequence encodes CASKFQGARSEKLFF.

The chain has TRBV18 and TRBJ2-5, with 10 positions matching TRBD2. V gave up 2 bases and J gave up 4 bases; unmatched junction bases: 7. The CDR3 loop spans 16 amino acids. The germline V gene encodes CDR1 KGHSH and CDR2 LQKENI. The CDR3 region has the DNA TGTGCCAGCTCACCAACCCAGCGGGAGGGCCGAGAGACCCAGTACTTC. It yields the protein CASSPTQREGRETQYF. Full variable domain (missing parts from reference TRBV18 and TRBJ2-5): NAGVMQNPRHLVRRRGQEARLRCSPMKGHSHVYWYRQLPEEGLKFMVYLQKENIIDESGMPKERFSAEFPKEGPSILRIQQVVRGDSAAYFCASSPTQREGRETQYFGPGTRLLVL.

The J gene is TRBJ2-7, the V gene TRBV5-4; TRBD2 matches 9 bases. V shed 0 bases, J shed 2 bases, and the junction held 6 bases outside the gene matches. Germline V gene sequence: CDR1 SGHNT, CDR2 YYREEE (reference sequence). The CDR3 contains 16 residues. Here the CDR3 DNA reads TGTGCCAGCAGCTTGGGAACTAGCGGGCCCACCTACGAGCAGTACTTC. Translated: CASSLGTSGPTYEQYF.

This clone appeared a single time. V gene TRBV7-9 combines with J gene TRBJ1-3, with D hard to call. The CDR3 loop spans 15 amino acids. Per the germline V gene, CDR1 is SEHNR and CDR2 is FQNEAQ (reference sequence). V lost 0 bases and J 2 bases, leaving 8 bases between the germline ends. CDR3 sequence: CASSLAVGTGNTIYF. The DNA of the CDR3 is TGTGCCAGCAGCTTAGCGGTCGGGACTGGAAACACCATATATTTT.

This chain uses TRBV2 with TRBJ2-1; D might be TRBD1 (6 bases). Trimming left V 4 bases short and J 0 bases short, with 10 bases between. CDR1 SNHLY and CDR2 FYNNEI come from the germline V gene. There are 15 residues in the CDR3. The CDR3 reads CASSVRGSSYNEQFF. In DNA form, the CDR3 reads TGTGCCAGCAGTGTAAGGGGGAGCTCCTACAATGAGCAGTTCTTC.